The clone carrying this TCR beta chain was seen a handful of times. CDR1 and CDR2 from the germline V gene are LGHNA and YNFKEQ. The V and J ends lost 0 bases and 2 bases, in that order; junction bases with no gene match: 0. CDR3 length: 16 amino acids. This record comes from a study of T cell responses to AZD1222 COVID-19 vaccine. Assay used: immunoSEQ multiplex PCR; TCRdb lists only in-frame clones, some missing. The sample has 65,000 to 70,000 clones, around four fifths seen once; the top ten hold 20% to 25%. V and J are TRBV4-2 and TRBJ2-6; TRBD2 matches 8 bases. The TCR originated in an adult who received the AZD1222 COVID-19 vaccine. The sample was peripheral blood, taken 28 days after the second AZD1222 dose. CDR3 DNA sequence: TGTGCCAGCAGCCAAGATAGCGGGACTGGGGCCAACGTCCTGACTTTC. Translation: CASSQDSGTGANVLTF.